The sequence of this T cell receptor beta chain was determined in a study of CD8 T cells in ankylosing spondylitis. As the method for making TCR beta libraries, quantitative 5'-RACE with molecular barcodes was used. TCRdb processed the 5' RACE reads anew with MiXCR; each CDR3 protein has one entry. The sample has approximately 220,000 distinct CDR3 sequences, approximately 24% seen once; the top ten hold under 7%. This clonotype was counted only a few times. CDR3 length: 14 amino acids. Germline V lookup: CDR1 MRHNA, CDR2 SNTAGT. Germline trimming cut 3 bases from V and 8 bases from J; bases unmatched to any gene: 3.

The sample was blood, either unsorted or a sorted T cell fraction (not recorded which). The chain carries TRBV6-4 and TRBJ2-1, with 11 nucleotides matching TRBD1. The TCR comes from a male donor with ankylosing spondylitis or in good health (not recorded which). CDR3 region: CASSERTGGYEQFF. The CDR3 bases are TGTGCCAGCAGTGAAAGGACAGGGGGCTATGAGCAGTTCTTC.